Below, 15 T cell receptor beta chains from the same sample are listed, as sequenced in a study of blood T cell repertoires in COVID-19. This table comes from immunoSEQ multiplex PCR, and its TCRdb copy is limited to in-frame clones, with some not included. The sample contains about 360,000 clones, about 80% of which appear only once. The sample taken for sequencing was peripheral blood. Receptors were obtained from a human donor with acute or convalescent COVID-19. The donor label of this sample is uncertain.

The chain's CDR3 is CATSHRVTTDTQYF. The CDR3 coding sequence is TGTGCCACCAGTCATCGGGTGACCACAGATACGCAGTATTTT. The V gene is TRBV24-1, the J gene TRBJ2-3; D is uncertain. Trimming removed 6 bases at V and 2 bases at J, with 11 bases between. Germline loops: CDR1 KGHDR, CDR2 SFDVKD. The CDR3 contains 14 residues.

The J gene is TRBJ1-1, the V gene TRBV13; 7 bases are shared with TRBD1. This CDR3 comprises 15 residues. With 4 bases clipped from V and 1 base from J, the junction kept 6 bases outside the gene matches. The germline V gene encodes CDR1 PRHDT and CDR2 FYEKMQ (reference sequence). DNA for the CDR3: TGTGCCAGCAGCTACTCCGGGACAGCGAACACTGAAGCTTTCTTT. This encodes CASSYSGTANTEAFF.

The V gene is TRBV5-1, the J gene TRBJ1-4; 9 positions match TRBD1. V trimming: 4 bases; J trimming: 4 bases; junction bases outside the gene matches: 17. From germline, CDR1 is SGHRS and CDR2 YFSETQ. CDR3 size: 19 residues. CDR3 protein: CASSRQPQGAPLDNEKLFF. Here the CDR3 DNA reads TGCGCCAGCAGCCGCCAACCACAGGGGGCGCCTTTAGATAATGAAAAACTGTTTTTT.

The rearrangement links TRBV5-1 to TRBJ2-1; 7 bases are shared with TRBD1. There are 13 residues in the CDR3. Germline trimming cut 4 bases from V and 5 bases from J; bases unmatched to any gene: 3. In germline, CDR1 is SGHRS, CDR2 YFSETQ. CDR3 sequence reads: CASSRDSNNEQFF. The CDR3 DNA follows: TGCGCCAGCAGCAGGGACAGTAACAATGAGCAGTTCTTC.

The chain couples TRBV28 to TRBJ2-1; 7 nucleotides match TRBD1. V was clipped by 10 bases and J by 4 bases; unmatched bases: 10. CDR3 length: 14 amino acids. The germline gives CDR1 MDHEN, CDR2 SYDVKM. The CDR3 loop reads CATLRGGPYNEQFF. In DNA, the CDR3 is TGTGCCACCCTTCGAGGGGGCCCGTACAATGAGCAGTTCTTC.

In nucleotides, the CDR3 is TGTGCCAGCAGTTTGAGTGTGGCGCGGGGCAATCAGCCCCAGCATTTT. Amino acid sequence: CASSLSVARGNQPQHF. The genes are TRBV28 and TRBJ1-5; no definite D call. Per germline, CDR1 MDHEN and CDR2 SYDVKM. V lost 3 bases and J lost 2, with 14 bases in between. This CDR3 is built from 16 residues.

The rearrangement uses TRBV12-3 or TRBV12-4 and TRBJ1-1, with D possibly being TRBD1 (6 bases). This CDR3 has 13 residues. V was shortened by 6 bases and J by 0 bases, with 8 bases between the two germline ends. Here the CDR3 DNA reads TGTGCCAGCAGGGACAGCCTGAACACTGAAGCTTTCTTT. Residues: CASRDSLNTEAFF.

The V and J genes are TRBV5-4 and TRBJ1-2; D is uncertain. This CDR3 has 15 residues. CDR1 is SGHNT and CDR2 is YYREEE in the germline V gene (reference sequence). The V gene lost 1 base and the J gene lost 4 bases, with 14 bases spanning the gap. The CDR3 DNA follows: TGTGCCAGCAGCTTGCTAGGTGGGAGAAGCTATGGCTACACCTTC. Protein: CASSLLGGRSYGYTF. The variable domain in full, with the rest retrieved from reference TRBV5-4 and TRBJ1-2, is ETGVTQSPTHLIKTRGQQVTLRCSSQSGHNTVSWYQQALGQGPQFIFQYYREEENGRGNFPPRFSGLQFPNYSSELNVNALELDDSALYLCASSLLGGRSYGYTFGSGTRLTVV.

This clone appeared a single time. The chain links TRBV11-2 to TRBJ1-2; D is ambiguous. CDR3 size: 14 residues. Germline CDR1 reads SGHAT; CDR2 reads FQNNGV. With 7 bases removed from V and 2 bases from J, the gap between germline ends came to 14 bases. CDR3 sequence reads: CASTPSDGNYGYTF. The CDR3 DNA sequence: TGTGCCAGCACCCCTTCTGACGGGAACTATGGCTACACCTTC.

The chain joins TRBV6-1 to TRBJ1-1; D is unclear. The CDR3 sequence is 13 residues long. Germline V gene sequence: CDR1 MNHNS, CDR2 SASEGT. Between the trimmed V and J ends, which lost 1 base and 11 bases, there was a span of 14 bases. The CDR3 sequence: CASSEDYKEGAFF. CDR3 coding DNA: TGTGCCAGCAGTGAAGATTATAAGGAGGGTGCTTTCTTT.

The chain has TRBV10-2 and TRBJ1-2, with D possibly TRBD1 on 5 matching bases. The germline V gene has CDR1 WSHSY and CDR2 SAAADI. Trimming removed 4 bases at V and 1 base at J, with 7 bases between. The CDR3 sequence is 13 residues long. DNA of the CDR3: TGCGCCAGCAGTGTTGACAGTAACTATGGCTACACCTTC. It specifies CASSVDSNYGYTF.

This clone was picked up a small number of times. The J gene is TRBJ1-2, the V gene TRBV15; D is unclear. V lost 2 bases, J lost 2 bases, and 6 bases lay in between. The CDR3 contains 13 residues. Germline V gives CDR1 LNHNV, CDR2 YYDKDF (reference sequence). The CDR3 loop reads CATSRTTNYGYTF. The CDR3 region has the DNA TGTGCCACCAGCAGAACTACCAACTATGGCTACACCTTC.

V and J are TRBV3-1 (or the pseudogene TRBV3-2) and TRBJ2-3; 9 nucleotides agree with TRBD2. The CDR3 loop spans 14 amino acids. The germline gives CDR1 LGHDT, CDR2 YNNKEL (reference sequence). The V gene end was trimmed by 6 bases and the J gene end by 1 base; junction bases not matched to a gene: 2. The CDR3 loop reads CASRSSGGTDTQYF. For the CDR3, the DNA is TGTGCCAGCAGATCTAGCGGGGGCACAGATACGCAGTATTTT.

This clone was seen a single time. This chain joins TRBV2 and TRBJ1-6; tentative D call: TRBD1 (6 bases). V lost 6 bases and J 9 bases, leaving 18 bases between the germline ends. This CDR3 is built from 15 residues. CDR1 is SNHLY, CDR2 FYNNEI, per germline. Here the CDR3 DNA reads TGTGCCAGCAGGATACAGGGAGTCGGGCTTTCACCCCTCCACTTT. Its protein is CASRIQGVGLSPLHF.

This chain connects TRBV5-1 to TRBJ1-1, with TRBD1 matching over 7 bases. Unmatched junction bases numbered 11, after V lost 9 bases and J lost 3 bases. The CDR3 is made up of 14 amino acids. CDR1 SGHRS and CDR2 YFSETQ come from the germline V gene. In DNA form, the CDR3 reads TGCGCCACCGGATCGGGACAGATGGACACTGAAGCTTTCTTT. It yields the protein CATGSGQMDTEAFF.